Each of the 3 T cell receptor beta chains below was sequenced from the same sample in a study of shared clonotypes between healthy human individuals. The repertoire was sequenced with immunoSEQ multiplex PCR; TCRdb's copy has only in-frame clones and lacks some. The data contain a few million clones, 85% to 95% of them singletons. The sample was naive CD4+ T cells from PBMCs. The subset denotes: CD45RA+ positively selected. The origin of the receptors is a man between 18 and 35 years old in good health. Some clones in this sample may be carry-over from other donors' samples.

This chain uses TRBV30 with TRBJ1-3, with D possibly TRBD1 on 6 matching bases. This CDR3 comprises 14 residues. Trimming left V 0 bases short and J 8 bases short, with 14 bases between. Germline V gene data show CDR1 as GTSNPN and CDR2 as SVGIG (reference sequence). CDR3 residues: CAWSVRGGGDTIYF. CDR3 DNA: TGTGCCTGGAGTGTACGAGGGGGGGGAGACACCATATATTTT.

Concerning this clone itself: Other nucleotide sequences from this sample produce the same CDR3. V gene TRBV30 combines with J gene TRBJ1-6; 8 nucleotides match TRBD1. The CDR3 length is 13 residues. Germline CDR1 reads GTSNPN; CDR2 reads SVGIG (reference sequence). V lost 3 bases, J lost 6 bases, and 1 base stayed unmatched. CDR3 coding DNA: TGTGCCTGGAGGGGACAGGCTAATTCACCCCTCCACTTT. This encodes CAWRGQANSPLHF.

About this clone itself: Other nucleotide sequences in the sample specify the same CDR3. This chain connects TRBV28 to TRBJ1-5; 7 bases map to TRBD1. CDR1 and CDR2 from the germline V gene are MDHEN and SYDVKM. The CDR3 length is 15 residues. V was clipped by 3 bases and J by 3 bases; unmatched bases: 5. The CDR3 region is CASSFRDRPNQPQHF. The CDR3 nucleotides are TGTGCCAGCAGTTTTAGGGACAGACCCAATCAGCCCCAGCATTTT.